This T cell receptor (beta chain) was sequenced in a study of shared clonotypes between healthy human individuals. The junction had 9 bases not matched to a gene; V was cut back by 6 bases and J by 3 bases. Germline CDR1 and CDR2: MDHEN and SYDVKM. This CDR3 spans 15 amino acids. Some clones are missing from TCRdb's copy, which holds only in-frame ones; the method was immunoSEQ multiplex PCR. The data hold about 2.4 million clones, with approximately 94% observed a single time. Whole-study results and caveats: Shared clonotypes: about 5.3% naive CD4, approximately 3.4% naive CD8, about 2.4% memory CD4, over 0.3% memory CD8.

Turning to this clone: Its antigen remains unidentified.

The V gene is TRBV28, the J gene TRBJ2-3, with TRBD1 identical over 7 bases. This receptor was taken from a man aged 18 to 29 in good health. Some clones in this sample may be carry-over from other donors' samples. Sequencing was performed on naive CD4+ T cells from PBMCs. Subset specified: CD45RA+ positively selected. The CDR3 DNA reads as TGTGCCAGCAGAACCCAGGGGGTTGGGACAGATACGCAGTATTTT. Its translation: CASRTQGVGTDTQYF.